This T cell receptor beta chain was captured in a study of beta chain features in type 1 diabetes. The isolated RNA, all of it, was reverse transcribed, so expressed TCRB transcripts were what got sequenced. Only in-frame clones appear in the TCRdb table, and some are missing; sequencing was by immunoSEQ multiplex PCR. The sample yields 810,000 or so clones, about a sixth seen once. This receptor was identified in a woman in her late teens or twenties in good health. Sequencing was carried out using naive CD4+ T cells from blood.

CDR3 sequence (DNA): TGCGCCAGCAGCTTGCAGGGGTTGTATGGCTACACCTTC. Its translation: CASSLQGLYGYTF. The chain recombines TRBV5-1 with TRBJ1-2, with D possibly matching TRBD1 (6 bases). The CDR3 runs 13 residues. Trimming pared 1 base from V and 5 bases from J, leaving 9 bases between. Germline V lookup: CDR1 SGHRS, CDR2 YFSETQ.